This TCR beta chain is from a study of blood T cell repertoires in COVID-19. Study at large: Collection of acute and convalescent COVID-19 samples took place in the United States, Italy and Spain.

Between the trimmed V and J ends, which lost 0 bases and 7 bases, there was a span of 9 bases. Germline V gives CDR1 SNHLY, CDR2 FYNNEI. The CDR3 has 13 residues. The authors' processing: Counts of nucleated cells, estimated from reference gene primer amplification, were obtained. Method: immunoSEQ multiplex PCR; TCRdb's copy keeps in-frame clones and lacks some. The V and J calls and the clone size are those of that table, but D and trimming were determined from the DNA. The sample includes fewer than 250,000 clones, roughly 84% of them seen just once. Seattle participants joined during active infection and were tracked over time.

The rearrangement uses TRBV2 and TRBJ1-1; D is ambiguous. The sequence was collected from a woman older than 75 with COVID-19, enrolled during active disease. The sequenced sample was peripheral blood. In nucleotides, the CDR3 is TGTGCCAGCAGTGAAGCGGGAGCGTATGAAGCTTTCTTT. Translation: CASSEAGAYEAFF.